A single sample gave rise to the 21 T cell receptor beta chains below, sequenced in a study of T cell changes during pregnancy in multiple sclerosis. Clones were sequenced by immunoSEQ multiplex PCR, and TCRdb holds only the in-frame ones, with some missing. The table records over 100,000 clones, 80% to 95% of them present only once. Sequences were derived from peripheral blood, sampled in the third trimester of pregnancy. These receptors came from a female donor with multiple sclerosis, enrolled in a pregnancy study.

The CDR3 here is CASSLVLGHVFPDEQFF. In DNA, the CDR3 is TGTGCCAGCAGTTTAGTATTGGGACATGTGTTTCCCGATGAGCAGTTCTTC. This sequence joins TRBV28 and TRBJ2-1, with D possibly TRBD1 on 6 matching bases. CDR3 length: 17 amino acids. The ends were cut back, 2 bases at V and 8 bases at J, with 22 bases in the middle. CDR1 and CDR2 (germline): MDHEN, SYDVKM.

This clone was seen only a few times. This chain uses TRBV28 with TRBJ1-5, with a possible D match to TRBD1 (6 bases). CDR3 length: 15 amino acids. Trimming removed 7 bases at V and 3 bases at J, with 16 bases between. The germline gives CDR1 MDHEN, CDR2 SYDVKM. CDR3 residues: CASTMDSLVNQPQHF. The CDR3 bases are TGTGCCAGCACCATGGACAGTTTGGTCAATCAGCCCCAGCATTTT.

This chain's CDR3 is CASSSRTGAQEQYF. The CDR3 DNA sequence: TGTGCCAGCAGTTCTCGGACAGGCGCTCAGGAGCAGTACTTC. The chain couples TRBV27 to TRBJ2-7; 7 bases map to TRBD1. Germline V CDR1 and CDR2: MNHEY, SMNVEV (reference sequence). The CDR3 runs 14 residues. V dropped 4 bases and J dropped 7; count of bases not matched to a gene: 10.

The V and J genes are TRBV5-1 and TRBJ2-2; D perhaps matches TRBD2 (6 bases). V lost 3 bases and J lost 4, with 16 bases in between. Germline CDR1 SGHRS, CDR2 YFSETQ. The CDR3 consists of 16 residues. CDR3 residues: CASSSYGAEGTGELFF. The CDR3 DNA reads TGCGCCAGCAGCTCCTACGGTGCGGAGGGCACCGGGGAGCTGTTTTTT.

The rearrangement uses TRBV15 and TRBJ2-2; D is possibly TRBD1 (5 bases). V lost 5 bases to trimming and J lost 6 bases, with 7 bases between them. CDR1 is LNHNV and CDR2 is YYDKDF in the germline V gene (reference sequence). The CDR3 is 12 residues long. CDR3: CATSPGSGELFF. Here the CDR3 DNA reads TGTGCCACCAGCCCAGGGTCCGGGGAGCTGTTTTTT.

This clone occurred once. The CDR3, as DNA: TGTGCCAGCAGCTCAGGGGGCGCAGAGGATGAAGCTTTCTTT. This codes for CASSSGGAEDEAFF. This chain links TRBV5-6 with TRBJ1-1; 8 bases align to TRBD1. The CDR3 loop spans 14 amino acids. The trim removed 3 bases at V and 7 bases at J, leaving 8 bases unmatched. The germline CDR1 and CDR2 sequences are SGHDT and YYEEEE.

This chain connects TRBV19 to TRBJ2-5; D call uncertain. Trimming pared 4 bases from V and 2 bases from J, leaving 11 bases between. Germline V gives CDR1 LNHDA, CDR2 SQIVND (reference sequence). The CDR3 is 14 amino acids. The CDR3: CASSNPRSQETQYF. The CDR3 DNA reads TGTGCCAGTAGTAACCCCAGATCTCAAGAGACCCAGTACTTC.

The genes are TRBV5-6 and TRBJ1-2; D is possibly TRBD1 (5 bases). The V end was cut by 6 bases, the J end by 2 bases, with 26 bases between. Germline CDR1 and CDR2: SGHDT and YYEEEE. The CDR3 spans 18 residues. The CDR3 region has the DNA TGTGCCAGCAACCTACTGAAAAATTTCGGCAGGGCAAACTATGGCTACACCTTC. As protein: CASNLLKNFGRANYGYTF.

The chain joins TRBV30 to TRBJ1-5; TRBD1 agrees at 7 bases. The trim removed 1 base at V and 0 bases at J, leaving 15 bases unmatched. The CDR3 consists of 19 residues. Germline V CDR1 and CDR2: GTSNPN, SVGIG (reference sequence). DNA for the CDR3: TGTGCCTGGAGTGCCCCGGGACAGCGACTAATTTATAGCAATCAGCCCCAGCATTTT. Residues: CAWSAPGQRLIYSNQPQHF.

The chain uses TRBV7-2 and TRBJ2-7; TRBD2 matches at 13 bases. V was pared by 5 bases and J by 6 bases, with 10 bases of the junction left unmatched. Germline assignment: CDR1 SGHTA and CDR2 FQGNSA. This CDR3 region has 16 residues. The CDR3 is CASSPDRLAGGSEQYF. The CDR3 DNA sequence: TGTGCCAGCAGCCCGGACCGACTAGCGGGGGGATCCGAGCAGTACTTC.

The chain recombines TRBV6-1 with TRBJ1-5, with D possibly being TRBD1 (6 bases). Germline V gene data show CDR1 as MNHNS and CDR2 as SASEGT. Trimming took off 5 bases at V and 9 bases at J, with 17 bases between the two ends. The CDR3 length is 14 residues. CDR3 loop: CASSYEGGATPQHF. CDR3 sequence (DNA): TGTGCCAGCAGTTATGAGGGGGGGGCAACGCCCCAGCATTTT.

This sequence joins TRBV18 and TRBJ1-1; TRBD1 is a possible D gene (6 bases). The V end was cut by 3 bases, the J end by 6 bases, with 11 bases between. CDR1 is KGHSH, CDR2 LQKENI, per germline. The CDR3 contains 13 residues. The CDR3 nucleotides read TGTGCCAGCTCACCTGACAGGATCGCTGAAGCTTTCTTT. This codes for CASSPDRIAEAFF.

The V and J genes are TRBV7-6 and TRBJ2-7, with TRBD1 matching over 11 bases. The CDR3 contains 14 residues. V was clipped by 5 bases and J by 6 bases; unmatched bases: 6. Germline V lookup: CDR1 SGHVS, CDR2 FNYEAQ. The CDR3 DNA follows: TGTGCCAGCAGCCTAGGACAGGGGGCGACCGAGCAGTACTTC. It specifies CASSLGQGATEQYF.

The V gene is TRBV28, the J gene TRBJ1-1, with 7 bases that match TRBD1. Germline assignment: CDR1 MDHEN and CDR2 SYDVKM. The CDR3 is 14 amino acids. Trimming removed 7 bases from V and 3 bases from J; junction bases left unmatched: 8. Written as DNA, the CDR3 is TGTGCCAGCAAAGACAGGGCGGGGTACACTGAAGCTTTCTTT. It specifies CASKDRAGYTEAFF.

The J gene is TRBJ1-1, the V gene TRBV27, with D uncertain. With 4 bases removed from V and 1 base from J, the gap between germline ends came to 4 bases. The CDR3 extends over 12 amino acids. Germline CDR1 MNHEY, CDR2 SMNVEV (reference sequence). The CDR3 sequence: CASSSTNTEAFF. CDR3 nucleotide sequence: TGTGCCAGCAGTTCTACGAACACTGAAGCTTTCTTT.

J is TRBJ1-1 and V is TRBV18; D may be TRBD1 (5 bases). CDR1 and CDR2 from the germline V gene are KGHSH and LQKENI. The CDR3 is made up of 18 amino acids. Trimming took off 2 bases at V and 0 bases at J, with 19 bases between the two ends. The CDR3 is CASSPLAGSRRMNTEAFF. The CDR3 region has the DNA TGTGCCAGCTCACCATTGGCAGGGTCCCGGCGGATGAACACTGAAGCTTTCTTT.

The chain is built from TRBV11-3 and TRBJ2-2, with TRBD1 matching 8 bases. The CDR3 runs to 12 residues. J lost 14 bases, V lost 5 bases, and 7 bases had no gene match. Germline CDR1 reads SGHNT; CDR2 reads YENEEA. The CDR3, as DNA: TGTGCCAGCAGCCTCGACAGGGGCGCCCTGTTTTTT. Protein: CASSLDRGALFF.

The V and J genes are TRBV5-1 and TRBJ2-2, with D unclear. Germline CDR1 is SGHRS and CDR2 is YFSETQ. V lost 4 bases, J lost 6 bases, and 10 bases lay in between. The CDR3 totals 13 residues. CDR3 amino acids: CASSVSVAGELFF. In nucleotides, the CDR3 is TGCGCCAGCAGCGTCTCGGTGGCCGGGGAGCTGTTTTTT.

This clone came up once. The chain links TRBV7-9 to TRBJ2-5, with 10 positions matching TRBD1. With 5 bases clipped from V and 4 bases from J, the junction kept 7 bases outside the gene matches. The CDR3 runs to 15 residues. CDR1 and CDR2 (germline): SEHNR, FQNEAQ (reference sequence). The CDR3 protein is CASSKTGGGGETQYF. In DNA, the CDR3 is TGTGCCAGCAGCAAGACAGGGGGCGGAGGAGAGACCCAGTACTTC.

The V and J genes are TRBV27 and TRBJ2-1; 9 positions agree with TRBD2. CDR3 size: 14 residues. The V and J ends lost 7 bases and 1 base, in that order; junction bases with no gene match: 2. The V gene's germline CDR1 is MNHEY and CDR2 SMNVEV (reference sequence). CDR3 in amino acids: CASISGGSYNEQFF. CDR3 coding DNA: TGTGCCAGCATCAGCGGGGGGTCCTACAATGAGCAGTTCTTC.

The chain employs TRBV10-3 and TRBJ2-7; 10 bases are shared with TRBD1. The CDR3 is 15 residues long. After removal of 7 bases from V and 2 bases from J, the junction contained 8 bases not matched to a gene. Germline V lookup: CDR1 ENHRY, CDR2 SYGVKD. The CDR3 DNA reads TGTGCCATCACCGTCCGGGACAGGGGAACCTACGAGCAGTACTTC. Protein sequence: CAITVRDRGTYEQYF.